This T cell receptor beta chain was obtained from a study of cytomegalovirus exposure and HLA in healthy donors. Study in general: A later analysis reported the same platform for the approximately 110 validation repertoires and the roughly 670 first-cohort repertoires. Study-wide findings and caveats: High sensitivity and specificity were reportedly achieved when the classifier diagnosed cytomegalovirus status. Listed as cytomegalovirus-associated were 150 or so TCR beta chains.

While the first cohort had 600 to 850 subjects, the donors belonged to the separate validation cohort of about 130 subjects. The method was immunoSEQ multiplex PCR; TCRdb's version includes in-frame clones alone and lacks a portion of them. The table lists roughly 300,000 clones, roughly 85% of them singletons, with around 0.84% in the top ten. To note about this clone: Its antigen is undetermined.

Trimming took off 5 bases at V and 5 bases at J, with 18 bases between the two ends. From germline, CDR1 is MDHEN and CDR2 SYDVKM. The CDR3 is 16 amino acids. The TCR originated in a woman aged 18 to 35 in good health and CMV-seronegative. V and J are TRBV28 and TRBJ1-4, with a tentative D call TRBD1 (5 bases). The sequenced material came from PBMCs. The CDR3 DNA reads as TGTGCCAGCAGTCCCCCCGGGACTATAGGGAATGAAAAACTGTTTTTT. Protein: CASSPPGTIGNEKLFF.